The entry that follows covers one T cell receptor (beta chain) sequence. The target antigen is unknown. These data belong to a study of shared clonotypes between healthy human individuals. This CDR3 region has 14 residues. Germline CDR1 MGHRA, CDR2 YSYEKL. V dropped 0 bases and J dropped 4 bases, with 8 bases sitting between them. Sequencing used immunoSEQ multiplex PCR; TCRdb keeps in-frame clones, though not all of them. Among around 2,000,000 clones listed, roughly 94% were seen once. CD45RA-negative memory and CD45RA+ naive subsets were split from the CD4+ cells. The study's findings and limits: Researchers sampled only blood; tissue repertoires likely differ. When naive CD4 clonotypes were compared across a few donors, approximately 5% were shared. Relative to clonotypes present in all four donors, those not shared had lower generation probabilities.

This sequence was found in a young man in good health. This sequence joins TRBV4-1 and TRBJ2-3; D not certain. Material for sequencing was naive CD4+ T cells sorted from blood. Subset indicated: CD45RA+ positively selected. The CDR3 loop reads CASSQERFSDTQYF. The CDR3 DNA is TGCGCCAGCAGCCAAGAAAGGTTCTCAGATACGCAGTATTTT.